Below are 27 T cell receptor beta chains sequenced from a single sample in a study of beta chain features in type 1 diabetes. Sequenced material consisted of expressed TCRB transcripts (all of the isolated RNA was reverse transcribed). This table comes from immunoSEQ multiplex PCR, and its TCRdb copy is limited to in-frame clones, with some not included. This repertoire shows about 230,000 clones, around 10% found once; its top ten account for about 0.037%. Material: naive CD4+ T cells from blood. The receptors stem from a woman aged 18-29 years in good health.

The rearrangement joins TRBV4-2 to TRBJ1-1; maybe TRBD1 (5 bases). The ends were cut back, 4 bases at V and 1 base at J, with 16 bases in the middle. The germline gives CDR1 LGHNA, CDR2 YNFKEQ. The CDR3 runs 16 residues. The CDR3: CASSPARSGGNTEAFF. For the CDR3, the DNA is TGTGCCAGCAGCCCCGCCCGTTCCGGGGGGAACACTGAAGCTTTCTTT.

This clone has a handful of counts. The V gene is TRBV9, the J gene TRBJ2-2; weak D call: TRBD1 (6 bases). V lost 7 bases and J 3 bases, leaving 13 bases between the germline ends. The germline CDR1 and CDR2 sequences are SGDLS and YYNGEE. The CDR3 totals 14 residues. The CDR3 protein is CASGGGRDTGELFF. CDR3 in DNA: TGTGCCAGCGGGGGCGGACGGGACACCGGGGAGCTGTTTTTT.

This clone has a handful of counts. The chain carries TRBV18 and TRBJ1-2; D remains ambiguous. The V end was cut by 0 bases, the J end by 3 bases, with 8 bases between. In germline, CDR1 is KGHSH, CDR2 LQKENI. CDR3 length: 14 amino acids. The CDR3 sequence is CASSPPSSDYGYTF. The DNA of the CDR3 is TGTGCCAGCTCACCACCGTCCAGTGACTATGGCTACACCTTC. Full variable domain (missing parts from reference TRBV18 and TRBJ1-2): NAGVMQNPRHLVRRRGQEARLRCSPMKGHSHVYWYRQLPEEGLKFMVYLQKENIIDESGMPKERFSAEFPKEGPSILRIQQVVRGDSAAYFCASSPPSSDYGYTFGSGTRLTVV.

This clone was seen only a few times. The chain joins TRBV19 to TRBJ2-1; 9 positions match TRBD1. Germline V gene sequence: CDR1 LNHDA, CDR2 SQIVND (reference sequence). V lost 5 bases to trimming and J lost 7 bases; unmatched junction nucleotides: 12. This CDR3 is 16 amino acids long. CDR3: CASSRGSGQGINEQFF. The CDR3 DNA follows: TGTGCCAGTAGTCGAGGGTCGGGACAGGGAATTAATGAGCAGTTCTTC.

This clone was seen a handful of times. V gene TRBV9 combines with J gene TRBJ1-1; possibly TRBD1 for D (5 bases). Germline V gene data show CDR1 as SGDLS and CDR2 as YYNGEE. Trimming cost V 0 bases and J 3 bases, with 12 bases left between them. The CDR3 is 15 residues long. The CDR3 loop reads CASSVAGGGDTEAFF. Here the CDR3 DNA reads TGTGCCAGCAGCGTAGCGGGGGGAGGGGACACTGAAGCTTTCTTT. The full variable domain, in which reference TRBV9 and TRBJ1-1 provide the parts outside the CDR3, is DSGVTQTPKHLITATGQRVTLRCSPRSGDLSVYWYQQSLDQGLQFLIQYYNGEERAKGNILERFSAQQFPDLHSELNLSSLELGDSALYFCASSVAGGGDTEAFFGQGTRLTVV.

The chain combines TRBV2 with TRBJ2-7; 9 bases line up with TRBD2. V shed 6 bases, J shed 5 bases, and the junction held 11 bases outside the gene matches. This CDR3 has 15 amino acids. The germline gives CDR1 SNHLY, CDR2 FYNNEI. CDR3 loop: CASSKSGTSRHEQYF. The CDR3 DNA sequence: TGTGCCAGCAGCAAGTCCGGGACTAGCCGTCACGAGCAGTACTTC. Based on the CDR3 plus reference TRBV2 and TRBJ2-7, the full variable domain is EPEVTQTPSHQVTQMGQEVILRCVPISNHLYFYWYRQILGQKVEFLVSFYNNEISEKSEIFDDQFSVERPDGSNFTLKIRSTKLEDSAMYFCASSKSGTSRHEQYFGPGTRLTVT.

The rearrangement uses TRBV25-1 and TRBJ1-3, with 7 positions matching TRBD1. Germline assignment: CDR1 MGHDK and CDR2 SYGVNS. J gave up 4 bases and V 6 bases, and 6 bases lay outside the gene matches. The CDR3 spans 14 residues. The CDR3 is CASSAGTAGNTIYF. Written as DNA, the CDR3 is TGTGCCAGCAGCGCAGGGACAGCCGGAAACACCATATATTTT.

The chain couples TRBV30 to TRBJ1-3; possibly TRBD1 for D (6 bases). The CDR3 totals 15 residues. Per the germline V gene, CDR1 is GTSNPN and CDR2 is SVGIG (reference sequence). The V gene lost 6 bases and the J gene lost 0 bases, with 15 bases spanning the gap. The CDR3 DNA follows: TGTGCCTGCCCCGGACAAGGGGGCTCTGGAAACACCATATATTTT. Protein: CACPGQGGSGNTIYF.

This clone has a handful of counts. The chain uses TRBV4-1 and TRBJ1-1, with TRBD1 matching over 12 bases. The germline V gene has CDR1 MGHRA and CDR2 YSYEKL. Germline trimming cut 3 bases from V and 10 bases from J; bases unmatched to any gene: 6. This CDR3 has 14 amino acids. The CDR3 nucleotides read TGCGCCAGCAGCCAGGGGACAGGGGGCGAAGTAGCTTTCTTT. Its translation is CASSQGTGGEVAFF.

V is TRBV6-1 and J is TRBJ2-7, with D possibly TRBD1 on 5 matching bases. The CDR3 spans 11 residues. Trimming took 6 bases from V and 3 from J, leaving 6 bases between them. Germline CDR1 is MNHNS and CDR2 is SASEGT. CDR3 nucleotides: TGTGCCAGCAGACAGGACTACGAGCAGTACTTC. Residues: CASRQDYEQYF.

This clone was recorded a few times. The gene calls are TRBV11-2 and TRBJ2-7; D is possibly TRBD1 (5 bases). With 1 base removed from V and 6 bases from J, the gap between germline ends came to 16 bases. The V gene's germline CDR1 is SGHAT and CDR2 FQNNGV. This CDR3 is 15 amino acids long. This CDR3 is CASSLVGSGASEQYF. The CDR3 bases are TGTGCCAGCAGCTTAGTAGGATCTGGGGCGAGCGAGCAGTACTTC.

This clone has only a few counts. The V call is TRBV6-6, the J call TRBJ1-5; a possible D gene is TRBD1 (6 bases). The CDR3 has 16 residues. Looked up from germline, CDR1 is MNHNY and CDR2 is SVGAGI (reference sequence). The germline V and J ends were trimmed by 5 bases and 3 bases, with 17 bases remaining between them. In DNA form, the CDR3 reads TGTGCCAGCAGTAGCCCGGGACGGGGGGCCAATCAGCCCCAGCATTTT. It translates to CASSSPGRGANQPQHF.

The V call is TRBV7-2, the J call TRBJ2-3; possibly TRBD2 for D (6 bases). CDR1 is SGHTA and CDR2 is FQGNSA in the germline V gene. The CDR3 has 16 residues. With 5 bases removed from V and 3 bases from J, the gap between germline ends came to 18 bases. The CDR3 reads CASSKIRDGGTDTQYF. The DNA of the CDR3 is TGTGCCAGCAGCAAGATTCGGGATGGGGGGACAGATACGCAGTATTTT.

This clone was seen a handful of times. The chain couples TRBV5-1 to TRBJ1-2; 9 bases are shared with TRBD1. The CDR3 runs 15 residues. Trimming took 4 bases from V and 8 from J; bases not matched to a gene: 12. Germline CDR1 SGHRS, CDR2 YFSETQ. The CDR3 here is CASSPGQGDGYGYTF. The CDR3, as DNA: TGCGCCAGCAGCCCGGGACAGGGAGATGGGTACGGCTACACCTTC.

This clone turned up a few times. The V call is TRBV9, the J call TRBJ1-6; 9 bases align to TRBD1. The germline CDR1 and CDR2 sequences are SGDLS and YYNGEE. V was pared by 3 bases and J by 9 bases, with 4 bases of the junction left unmatched. This CDR3 is 14 amino acids long. In nucleotides, the CDR3 is TGTGCCAGCAGCGGAACAGGGGGCGTTTCACCCCTCCACTTT. Protein sequence: CASSGTGGVSPLHF.

The V call is TRBV7-2, the J call TRBJ2-1; weak D call: TRBD1 (5 bases). Trimming removed 0 bases from V and 4 bases from J, with 7 bases in between. CDR1 and CDR2 from the germline V gene are SGHTA and FQGNSA. The CDR3 contains 14 residues. Here the CDR3 DNA reads TGTGCCAGCAGCTTAGCCCCAGGGTACAATGAGCAGTTCTTC. Its protein is CASSLAPGYNEQFF.

This clone has only a few counts. The rearrangement joins TRBV5-1 to TRBJ1-1, with unresolved D. CDR3 length equals 13 residues. Germline V lookup: CDR1 SGHRS, CDR2 YFSETQ. V lost 2 bases and J 5 bases, leaving 10 bases between the germline ends. CDR3 sequence reads: CASSFPGETEAFF. Here the CDR3 DNA reads TGCGCCAGCAGCTTTCCCGGGGAGACTGAAGCTTTCTTT.

This clone showed up just a few times. The chain carries TRBV2 and TRBJ1-1; D may be TRBD1 (6 bases). Trimming shortened V by 6 bases and J by 3 bases, and 14 bases separated the two germline ends. Germline assignment: CDR1 SNHLY and CDR2 FYNNEI. The length of the CDR3 is 14 residues. DNA of the CDR3: TGTGCCAGCAGGGGCAGGGGCAAGGACACTGAAGCTTTCTTT. Encoded protein: CASRGRGKDTEAFF.

This sequence joins TRBV6-5 and TRBJ1-1, with D perhaps TRBD1 (5 bases). The length of the CDR3 is 14 residues. With 0 bases removed from V and 5 bases from J, the gap between germline ends came to 10 bases. Germline V CDR1 and CDR2: MNHEY, SVGAGI. Here the CDR3 DNA reads TGTGCCAGCAGTTACTCTGGCAGGGTAACTGAAGCTTTCTTT. Its translation: CASSYSGRVTEAFF.

This clone has a handful of counts. This rearrangement joins TRBV7-6 to TRBJ1-1; possibly TRBD1 for D (5 bases). Germline V gives CDR1 SGHVS, CDR2 FNYEAQ. Trimming pared 3 bases from V and 2 bases from J, leaving 10 bases between. This CDR3 is built from 14 residues. The DNA for the CDR3 is TGTGCCAGCAGCTTCGCGGGGCCAAACACTGAAGCTTTCTTT. This translates into CASSFAGPNTEAFF.

V and J are TRBV5-4 and TRBJ2-1; TRBD2 agrees at 12 bases. V shed 0 bases, J shed 0 bases, and the junction held 4 bases outside the gene matches. The CDR3 covers 18 residues. Germline CDR1 and CDR2: SGHNT and YYREEE (reference sequence). The CDR3, as DNA: TGTGCCAGCAGCTTGGGACTAGCGGGGGCCCCCTCCTACAATGAGCAGTTCTTC. It encodes CASSLGLAGAPSYNEQFF.

The table lists this clone with a few counts. The rearrangement uses TRBV6-1 and TRBJ2-6; the D gene is possibly TRBD1 (5 bases). The CDR3 sequence is 15 residues long. The V end was cut by 4 bases, the J end by 0 bases, with 7 bases between. Looked up from germline, CDR1 is MNHNS and CDR2 is SASEGT. The chain's CDR3 is CASSGQTSGANVLTF. The CDR3 DNA sequence: TGTGCCAGCAGTGGACAGACCTCTGGGGCCAACGTCCTGACTTTC.

The V call is TRBV12-5, the J call TRBJ1-5; D is ambiguous. Per germline, CDR1 LGHNT and CDR2 FRNRAP. Trimming removed 2 bases from V and 3 bases from J, with 8 bases in between. The CDR3 length is 14 residues. Written as DNA, the CDR3 is TGTGCTAGTGGTTTGTTACAGAACAATCAGCCCCAGCATTTT. It is translated as CASGLLQNNQPQHF.

This clone was seen more than once but under ten times. The J gene is TRBJ2-3, the V gene TRBV6-6; 7 positions agree with TRBD1. Trimming cost V 5 bases and J 1 base; bases outside gene matches: 3. Per germline, CDR1 MNHNY and CDR2 SVGAGI (reference sequence). This CDR3 region has 14 residues. CDR3 DNA: TGTGCCAGCAGTGCTACAGGGGGCACAGATACGCAGTATTTT. It specifies CASSATGGTDTQYF.

The chain is built from TRBV11-1 and TRBJ2-7, with D perhaps TRBD1 (6 bases). The CDR3 sequence is 14 residues long. V lost 3 bases to trimming and J lost 3 bases, with 12 bases between them. CDR1 is SGHAT, CDR2 FQDESV, per germline (reference sequence). The CDR3 coding sequence is TGTGCCAGCAGCTTCGGCAGGGGCGGCTACGAGCAGTACTTC. Amino acids: CASSFGRGGYEQYF.

CDR3 DNA: TGTGCCAGCAGTGACGGGCAGGGTCGGGCTTTCTTT. This sequence encodes CASSDGQGRAFF. The chain joins TRBV6-4 to TRBJ1-1; D perhaps matches TRBD1 (5 bases). This CDR3 is built from 12 residues. CDR1 and CDR2 from the germline V gene are MRHNA and SNTAGT. V was shortened by 2 bases and J by 11 bases, with 12 bases between the two germline ends.

The chain has TRBV7-3 and TRBJ2-6, with TRBD1 as a possible D gene (6 bases). CDR3 length: 16 amino acids. In germline, CDR1 is SGHTA, CDR2 FQGTGA. V lost 5 bases and J 0 bases, leaving 11 bases between the germline ends. The CDR3 region has the DNA TGTGCCAGCAGCCCGGGACATAGCTCTGGGGCCAACGTCCTGACTTTC. It translates to CASSPGHSSGANVLTF.